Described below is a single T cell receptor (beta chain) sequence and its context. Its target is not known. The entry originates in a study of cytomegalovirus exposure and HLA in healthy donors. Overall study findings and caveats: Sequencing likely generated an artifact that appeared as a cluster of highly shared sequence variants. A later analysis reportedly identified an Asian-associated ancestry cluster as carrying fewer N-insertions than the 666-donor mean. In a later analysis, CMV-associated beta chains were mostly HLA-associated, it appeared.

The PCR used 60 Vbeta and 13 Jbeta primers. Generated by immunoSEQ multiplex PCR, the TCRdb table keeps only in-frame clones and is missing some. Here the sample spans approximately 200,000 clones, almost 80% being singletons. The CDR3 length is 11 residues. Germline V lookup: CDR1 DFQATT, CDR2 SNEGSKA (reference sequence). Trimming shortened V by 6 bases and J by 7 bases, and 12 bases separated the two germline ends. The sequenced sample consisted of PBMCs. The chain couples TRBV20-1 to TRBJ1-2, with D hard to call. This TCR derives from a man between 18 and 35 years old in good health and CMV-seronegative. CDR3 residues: CSAFTSIGYTF. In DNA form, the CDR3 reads TGCAGTGCCTTTACAAGTATTGGCTACACCTTC.